This T cell receptor (beta chain) is from a study of T cell responses to AZD1222 COVID-19 vaccine. Germline CDR1 and CDR2: MNHEY and SVGAGI. Between the trimmed V and J ends, which lost 8 bases and 3 bases, there was a span of 20 bases. The CDR3 sequence is 15 residues long. Sequencing used immunoSEQ multiplex PCR; TCRdb keeps in-frame clones, though not all of them. The data hold 120,000 to 150,000 clones, with 85% to 90% observed a single time. Second doses were pooled across both intervals (about 4 or about 12 weeks). The sequencing here drew on peripheral blood, taken 28 days after the second AZD1222 dose. This chain connects TRBV6-5 to TRBJ2-7, with D maybe TRBD2 (5 bases). The clonotype was recovered from an adult who received the AZD1222 COVID-19 vaccine. CDR3 DNA sequence: TGTGCCAGCCAGCCCAAGAGGGCGAAGGGCTACGAGCAGTACTTC. Translation gives CASQPKRAKGYEQYF.